The 28 T cell receptor beta chains in this list originate from one sample, sequenced in a study of T cell responses to AZD1222 COVID-19 vaccine. Sequencing used immunoSEQ multiplex PCR; TCRdb keeps in-frame clones, though not all of them. This table has 150,000 to 200,000 clones, approximately 94% appearing once. The sequencing here drew on peripheral blood, taken 28 days after the second AZD1222 dose. All receptors come from an adult who received the AZD1222 COVID-19 vaccine.

This sequence joins TRBV12-5 and TRBJ1-5, with TRBD1 identical over 10 bases. This CDR3 has 14 amino acids. The germline CDR1 and CDR2 sequences are LGHNT and FRNRAP. J gave up 6 bases and V 10 bases, and 9 bases lay outside the gene matches. The CDR3 reads CAIPTGGYIQPQHF. The CDR3, as DNA: TGTGCTATCCCGACAGGGGGCTATATTCAGCCCCAGCATTTT.

The chain couples TRBV19 to TRBJ1-2, with 9 nucleotides matching TRBD1. In germline, CDR1 is LNHDA, CDR2 SQIVND (reference sequence). The CDR3 spans 17 residues. The trim removed 7 bases at V and 3 bases at J, leaving 15 bases unmatched. The CDR3 region is CASTPTRDRGAYYGYTF. The CDR3 DNA sequence: TGTGCCAGTACCCCAACTCGAGACAGGGGGGCCTACTATGGCTACACCTTC.

This rearrangement joins TRBV24-1 to TRBJ1-2; D remains ambiguous. Germline lookup yields CDR1 KGHDR and CDR2 SFDVKD. CDR3 length equals 13 residues. The V and J ends lost 2 bases and 6 bases respectively, with 9 bases between them. CDR3 sequence (DNA): TGTGCCACCAGTGATTCCAGAAAGGATGGCTACACCTTC. Translation gives CATSDSRKDGYTF.

The chain couples TRBV7-9 to TRBJ2-1; 9 bases agree with TRBD2. This CDR3 contains 14 residues. V was clipped by 6 bases and J by 8 bases; unmatched bases: 8. The germline V gene encodes CDR1 SEHNR and CDR2 FQNEAQ (reference sequence). The CDR3 loop is CASSSTSGIDEQFF. The CDR3 DNA follows: TGTGCCAGCAGTTCGACTAGCGGAATAGATGAGCAGTTCTTC.

The chain couples TRBV5-1 to TRBJ2-1, with TRBD2 identical over 12 bases. The germline V gene encodes CDR1 SGHRS and CDR2 YFSETQ. The CDR3 contains 17 residues. V was pared by 2 bases and J by 4 bases, with 7 bases of the junction left unmatched. CDR3 sequence: CASSFRTSGTLYNEQFF. The CDR3 DNA follows: TGCGCCAGCAGCTTTAGGACTAGCGGGACATTATACAATGAGCAGTTCTTC. The full variable domain, completed using reference TRBV5-1 and TRBJ2-1, is KAGVTQTPRYLIKTRGQQVTLSCSPISGHRSVSWYQQTPGQGLQFLFEYFSETQRNKGNFPGRFSGRQFSNSRSEMNVSTLELGDSALYLCASSFRTSGTLYNEQFFGPGTRLTVL.

This chain connects TRBV2 to TRBJ2-2; maybe TRBD1 (5 bases). The V and J ends lost 9 bases and 0 bases respectively, with 5 bases between them. This CDR3 is 12 amino acids long. Germline V gene sequence: CDR1 SNHLY, CDR2 FYNNEI. CDR3 nucleotide sequence: TGTGCCAGACAGGCGAACACCGGGGAGCTGTTTTTT. It translates to CARQANTGELFF.

The table lists this clone with a count of one. The J gene is TRBJ1-5, the V gene TRBV9; D unclear. The CDR3 is made up of 13 amino acids. Looked up from germline, CDR1 is SGDLS and CDR2 is YYNGEE. V was clipped by 0 bases and J by 3 bases, with 4 bases between them. The CDR3, as DNA: TGTGCCAGCAGCGTAGACGACAATCAGCCCCAGCATTTT. Its translation: CASSVDDNQPQHF. Together with reference TRBV9 and TRBJ1-5, the CDR3 gives the full variable domain: DSGVTQTPKHLITATGQRVTLRCSPRSGDLSVYWYQQSLDQGLQFLIQYYNGEERAKGNILERFSAQQFPDLHSELNLSSLELGDSALYFCASSVDDNQPQHFGDGTRLSIL.

This clone has just a few counts. The gene calls are TRBV7-2 and TRBJ2-5; TRBD2 matches at 7 bases. V gave up 2 bases and J gave up 3 bases; unmatched junction bases: 3. This CDR3 has 14 residues. Germline lookup yields CDR1 SGHTA and CDR2 FQGNSA. CDR3 loop: CASSLSLAEETQYF. The DNA of the CDR3 is TGTGCCAGCAGCTTAAGCCTAGCGGAAGAGACCCAGTACTTC. The entire variable domain, with the rest obtained from reference TRBV7-2 and TRBJ2-5, is as follows: GAGVSQSPSNKVTEKGKDVELRCDPISGHTALYWYRQSLGQGLEFLIYFQGNSAPDKSGLPSDRFSAERTGGSVSTLTIQRTQQEDSAVYLCASSLSLAEETQYFGPGTRLLVL.

This rearrangement joins TRBV11-2 to TRBJ2-1; TRBD1 aligns across 8 bases. The CDR3 contains 15 residues. The V and J ends lost 0 bases and 5 bases, in that order; junction bases with no gene match: 3. The germline gives CDR1 SGHAT, CDR2 FQNNGV. CDR3 DNA: TGTGCCAGCAGCTTAGATTTCAGGGGGCACAATGAGCAGTTCTTC. Translated, it gives CASSLDFRGHNEQFF.

V gene TRBV9 combines with J gene TRBJ1-6, with D perhaps matching TRBD1 (6 bases). The CDR3 loop spans 18 amino acids. Trimming stripped 4 bases from V and 7 bases from J, with 24 bases between. CDR1 and CDR2 (germline): SGDLS, YYNGEE. The CDR3 region has the DNA TGTGCCAGCAGCACACATGGGCTTAAACAGGGATGGAATTCACCCCTCCACTTT. Encoded protein: CASSTHGLKQGWNSPLHF.

The rearrangement links TRBV12-3 or TRBV12-4 to TRBJ1-5; D not certain. V was trimmed by 2 bases and J by 2 bases, leaving 4 bases between them. This CDR3 has 13 residues. Here the CDR3 DNA reads TGTGCCAGCAGTTTAAACGGCAATCAGCCCCAGCATTTT. Its translation is CASSLNGNQPQHF.

The chain recombines TRBV28 with TRBJ1-5, with no clear D. Germline assignment: CDR1 MDHEN and CDR2 SYDVKM. This CDR3 comprises 23 residues. V was pared by 6 bases and J by 2 bases, with 38 bases between. In DNA form, the CDR3 reads TGTGCCAGCAGACCATCATCCTTTAGGGCACAGAAATTAGGGATAATGGGCAATCAGCCCCAGCATTTT. This encodes CASRPSSFRAQKLGIMGNQPQHF.

This chain links TRBV5-1 with TRBJ2-3; D is possibly TRBD2 (5 bases). The CDR3 is 15 residues long. In germline, CDR1 is SGHRS, CDR2 YFSETQ. Deletions cut 0 bases from V and 1 base from J, with 9 bases between. The CDR3 is CASSLESSGTDTQYF. Here the CDR3 DNA reads TGCGCCAGCAGCTTGGAAAGTAGCGGCACAGATACGCAGTATTTT.

This chain joins TRBV28 and TRBJ1-4; D uncertain. This CDR3 has 15 amino acids. The V gene's germline CDR1 is MDHEN and CDR2 SYDVKM. V lost 5 bases to trimming and J lost 3 bases, with 13 bases between them. In nucleotides, the CDR3 is TGTGCCAGCAGTACAGCTAGGGAGCCTAATGAAAAACTGTTTTTT. It is translated as CASSTAREPNEKLFF.

The chain combines TRBV7-9 with TRBJ1-1; TRBD1 matches 8 bases. V lost 5 bases to trimming and J lost 7 bases; unmatched junction nucleotides: 15. Germline V gives CDR1 SEHNR, CDR2 FQNEAQ (reference sequence). The CDR3 loop spans 16 amino acids. This chain's CDR3 is CASSETTGVVGVEAFF. The DNA of the CDR3 is TGTGCCAGCAGCGAAACGACAGGGGTGGTTGGGGTTGAAGCTTTCTTT.

V usage is TRBV10-3 and J usage is TRBJ1-3, with D unclear. This CDR3 contains 14 residues. Germline loops: CDR1 ENHRY, CDR2 SYGVKD. Trimming cost V 3 bases and J 2 bases, with 8 bases left between them. CDR3 coding DNA: TGTGCCATCAGTGATCCGGACGCTGGAAACACCATATATTTT. Its translation is CAISDPDAGNTIYF.

This sequence joins TRBV12-5 and TRBJ2-1; D is unclear. This CDR3 comprises 14 residues. Trimming stripped 3 bases from V and 5 bases from J, with 11 bases between. The germline gives CDR1 LGHNT, CDR2 FRNRAP. The CDR3 region has the DNA TGTGCTAGTGGTTTAATCGGACGGAACAATGAGCAGTTCTTC. It is translated as CASGLIGRNNEQFF. Full variable domain (outside the CDR3, taken from reference TRBV12-5 and TRBJ2-1): DARVTQTPRHKVTEMGQEVTMRCQPILGHNTVFWYRQTMMQGLELLAYFRNRAPLDDSGMPKDRFSAEMPDATLATLKIQPSEPRDSAVYFCASGLIGRNNEQFFGPGTRLTVL.

V and J are TRBV5-8 and TRBJ1-6, with 9 bases aligning to TRBD1. Germline lookup yields CDR1 SGHTS and CDR2 YDEGEE. V lost 4 bases to trimming and J lost 9 bases; unmatched junction nucleotides: 11. This CDR3 contains 16 residues. CDR3 residues: CASSPGQGRSFSPLHF. The DNA for the CDR3 is TGTGCCAGCAGCCCCGGACAGGGGCGCTCGTTTTCACCCCTCCACTTT.

V usage is TRBV19 and J usage is TRBJ2-4; D is possibly TRBD1 (5 bases). V was pared by 3 bases and J by 2 bases, with 11 bases between. Germline V gene sequence: CDR1 LNHDA, CDR2 SQIVND (reference sequence). This CDR3 contains 15 residues. CDR3 residues: CASSIQGRTKNIQYF. CDR3 coding DNA: TGTGCCAGTAGTATCCAGGGCAGGACCAAAAACATTCAGTACTTC.

The chain uses TRBV6-4 and TRBJ1-2; 12 nucleotides align to TRBD1. V lost 5 bases and J lost 7; bases outside the gene matches: 5. Germline V gene lookup returns CDR1 MRHNA and CDR2 SNTAGT. The CDR3 has 14 amino acids. CDR3 region: CASSRDRGPSGYTF. The CDR3 DNA is TGTGCCAGCAGTAGGGACAGGGGGCCTAGTGGCTACACCTTC.

V gene TRBV9 combines with J gene TRBJ1-4; TRBD1 matches at 9 bases. Germline V gene data show CDR1 as SGDLS and CDR2 as YYNGEE. The J segment lost 6 bases and the V segment lost 3 bases, leaving 3 bases of the junction unmatched. This CDR3 comprises 14 residues. The DNA for the CDR3 is TGTGCCAGCAGCGGTGGGACAGGGTATGAAAAACTGTTTTTT. Amino acid sequence: CASSGGTGYEKLFF.

This rearrangement joins TRBV6-5 to TRBJ1-1, with D unresolved. V lost 6 bases to trimming and J lost 1 base, with 6 bases between them. The germline gives CDR1 MNHEY, CDR2 SVGAGI. This CDR3 region has 12 residues. The CDR3 sequence is CASRPGNTEAFF. CDR3 DNA sequence: TGTGCCAGCAGACCGGGGAACACTGAAGCTTTCTTT.

The rearrangement uses TRBV7-7 and TRBJ2-2; D perhaps matches TRBD1 (6 bases). V was trimmed by 2 bases and J by 1 base, leaving 23 bases between them. Germline V gives CDR1 SSHAT, CDR2 FNYEAQ (reference sequence). The CDR3 covers 20 residues. The CDR3 sequence is CASSLKTQGTHFLNTGELFF. CDR3 sequence (DNA): TGTGCCAGCAGCTTAAAAACACAGGGCACACACTTTTTGAACACCGGGGAGCTGTTTTTT.

The V and J genes are TRBV6-2 or TRBV6-3 and TRBJ1-6; 9 bases are shared with TRBD1. CDR1 and CDR2 from the germline V gene are MNHEY and SVGEGT. With V trimmed by 4 bases and J by 8 bases, 3 bases remained unmatched. This CDR3 is 14 amino acids long. The CDR3 reads CASSFRDRDSPLHF. In DNA, the CDR3 is TGTGCCAGCAGTTTCCGGGACAGGGATTCACCCCTCCACTTT.

The chain couples TRBV2 to TRBJ1-1, with 10 bases fitting TRBD1. The CDR3 contains 16 residues. With V trimmed by 3 bases and J by 2 bases, 6 bases remained unmatched. Germline V gives CDR1 SNHLY, CDR2 FYNNEI. The CDR3 DNA sequence: TGTGCCAGCAGTGAGCGGACAGGGGGTGATAACACTGAAGCTTTCTTT. Translation: CASSERTGGDNTEAFF.

J is TRBJ1-4 and V is TRBV27; the D gene is possibly TRBD1 (6 bases). The V gene lost 6 bases and the J gene lost 3 bases, with 14 bases spanning the gap. The length of the CDR3 is 15 residues. The germline V gene encodes CDR1 MNHEY and CDR2 SMNVEV (reference sequence). Written as DNA, the CDR3 is TGTGCCAGCAGCGACCTCAGGGGTGCTAATGAAAAACTGTTTTTT. Translation: CASSDLRGANEKLFF.

The chain is built from TRBV11-3 and TRBJ2-5; 11 bases are a match to TRBD2. With 4 bases clipped from V and 5 bases from J, the junction kept 9 bases outside the gene matches. Germline V gene lookup returns CDR1 SGHNT and CDR2 YENEEA. CDR3 size: 16 residues. The CDR3 protein is CASSSPLAGGMETQYF. The CDR3 bases are TGTGCCAGCAGCTCGCCTCTAGCGGGGGGTATGGAGACCCAGTACTTC.

The chain uses TRBV11-2 and TRBJ1-3; D might be TRBD1 (5 bases). This CDR3 region has 14 residues. The germline V and J ends were trimmed by 4 bases and 6 bases, with 13 bases remaining between them. Germline CDR1 and CDR2: SGHAT and FQNNGV. The CDR3 sequence is CASSSWGGENTIYF. The CDR3 coding sequence is TGTGCCAGCAGCTCCTGGGGGGGAGAAAACACCATATATTTT.